This T cell receptor beta chain was observed in a study of T cells in Graves' hyperthyroidism and ophthalmopathy. A few counts support this clonotype. RNA transcripts served as the template for amplifying TCR beta CDR3 regions. Primed by the HTBI set, a first-round RT-PCR was run on the TCR CDR3. Each CDR3 protein is one row after TCRdb ran MiXCR on the multiplex PCR reads. The sample yields 530,000 or so distinct CDR3 sequences, roughly 15% seen once. Extraction of PBMCs used 7.5 to 10 ml of fresh peripheral blood. V shed 6 bases and J shed 8 bases, with 19 bases lying between them. This CDR3 comprises 14 residues. Germline V lookup: CDR1 MGHRA, CDR2 YSYEKL.

Material for sequencing was blood. This chain joins TRBV4-1 and TRBJ1-2; D not certain. The clonotype originates from a woman aged 18-30 years with Graves' ophthalmopathy. In DNA form, the CDR3 reads TGCGCCAGCAGGTGGCGGAGGGAAATGTGGGGCTACACCTTC. This translates into CASRWRREMWGYTF.